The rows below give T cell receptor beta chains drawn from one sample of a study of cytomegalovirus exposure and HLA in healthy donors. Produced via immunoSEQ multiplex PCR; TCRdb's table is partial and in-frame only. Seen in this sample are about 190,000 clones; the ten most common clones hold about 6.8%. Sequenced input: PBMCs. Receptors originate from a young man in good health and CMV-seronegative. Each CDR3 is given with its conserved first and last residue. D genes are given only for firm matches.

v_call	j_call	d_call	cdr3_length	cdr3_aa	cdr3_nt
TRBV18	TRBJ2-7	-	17	CASSPLQAGRLPYEQYF	TGTGCCAGCTCACCCTTGCAGGCAGGGCGCTTGCCCTACGAGCAGTACTTC
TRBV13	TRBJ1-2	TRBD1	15	CASSLGTGGYYGYTF	TGTGCCAGCAGCTTGGGGACAGGGGGCTACTATGGCTACACCTTC
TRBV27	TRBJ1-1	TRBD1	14	CASRSWDRGTEAFF	TGTGCCAGCAGATCCTGGGACAGGGGAACTGAAGCTTTCTTT
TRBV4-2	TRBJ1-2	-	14	CASSQDRGGYGYTF	TGTGCCAGCAGCCAAGATAGGGGGGGCTATGGCTACACCTTC
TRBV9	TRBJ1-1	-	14	CASSPRQTNTEAFF	TGTGCCAGCAGCCCCAGACAGACGAACACTGAAGCTTTCTTT
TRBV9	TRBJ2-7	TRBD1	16	CASSAKAGQGSYEQYF	TGTGCCAGCAGCGCCAAGGCAGGACAGGGGTCCTACGAGCAGTACTTC
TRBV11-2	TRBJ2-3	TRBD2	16	CASSPFNSGRGVTQYF	TGTGCCAGCAGCCCGTTCAATAGCGGGAGAGGAGTTACGCAGTATTTT
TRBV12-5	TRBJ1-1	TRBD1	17	CASGLVTGRKVNTEAFF	TGTGCTAGTGGTTTGGTGACAGGGAGGAAGGTGAACACTGAAGCTTTCTTT
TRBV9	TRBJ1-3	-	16	CASSVDITTMGNTIYF	TGTGCCAGCAGCGTAGACATCACGACAATGGGAAACACCATATATTTT
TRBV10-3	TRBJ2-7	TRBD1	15	CAISDHWTGPGEQYF	TGTGCCATCAGTGACCACTGGACAGGCCCTGGCGAGCAGTACTTC
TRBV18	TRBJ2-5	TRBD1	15	CASSPPGQLQETQYF	TGTGCCAGCTCACCTCCGGGACAGCTCCAAGAGACCCAGTACTTC
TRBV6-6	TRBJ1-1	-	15	CASSYSGQPNTEAFF	TGTGCCAGCAGTTACTCGGGGCAGCCGAACACTGAAGCTTTCTTT
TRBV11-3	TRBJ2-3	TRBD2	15	CASSLGSGAVRTQYF	TGTGCCAGCAGCTTGGGTAGCGGGGCCGTCCGTACGCAGTATTTT
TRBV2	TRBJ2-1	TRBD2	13	CASILAGGSEQFF	TGTGCCAGCATTTTAGCGGGAGGCTCTGAGCAGTTCTTC
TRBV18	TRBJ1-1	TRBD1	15	CASSHDRGENTEAFF	TGTGCCAGCTCCCACGACAGGGGCGAGAACACTGAAGCTTTCTTT
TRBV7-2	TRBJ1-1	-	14	CASTQTSHYPEAFF	TGTGCCAGCACCCAAACTTCCCACTACCCGGAGGCTTTCTTT
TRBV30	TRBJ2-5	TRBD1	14	CAWRSGTGKETQYF	TGTGCCTGGAGGTCCGGGACAGGGAAAGAGACCCAGTACTTC
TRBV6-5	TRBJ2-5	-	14	CASGNRDGVETQYF	TGTGCCAGCGGGAACAGGGACGGTGTGGAGACCCAGTACTTC
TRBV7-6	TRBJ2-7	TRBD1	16	CASSLAPQGASYEQYF	TGTGCCAGCAGCTTAGCGCCCCAGGGGGCTTCCTACGAGCAGTACTTC
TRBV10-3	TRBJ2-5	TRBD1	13	CAVKGAVQETQYF	TGTGCCGTAAAGGGGGCGGTACAAGAGACCCAGTACTTC
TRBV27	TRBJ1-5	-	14	CASSLAGGGQPQHF	TGTGCCAGCAGTTTAGCTGGGGGGGGTCAGCCCCAGCATTTT
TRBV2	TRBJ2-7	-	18	CASSGNPGGDGNYYEQYF	TGTGCCAGCAGCGGGAACCCCGGGGGTGACGGAAATTACTACGAGCAGTACTTC
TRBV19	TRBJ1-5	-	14	CASSITQVGQPQHF	TGTGCCAGTAGTATAACCCAGGTCGGTCAGCCCCAGCATTTT
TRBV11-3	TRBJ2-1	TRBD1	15	CASSPAGQGLSEQFF	TGTGCCAGCAGCCCGGCCGGACAGGGGCTTAGTGAGCAGTTCTTC
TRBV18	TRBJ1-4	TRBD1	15	CASSPTGQGWEKLFF	TGTGCCAGCTCACCGACGGGACAGGGATGGGAAAAACTGTTTTTT
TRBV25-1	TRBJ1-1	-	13	CASSEYNVQGAFF	TGTGCCAGCAGTGAATATAACGTGCAGGGAGCTTTCTTT
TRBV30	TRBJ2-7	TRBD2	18	CAWRGFGPTSGAFYEQYF	TGTGCCTGGAGGGGATTCGGTCCCACTAGCGGGGCGTTCTACGAGCAGTACTTC
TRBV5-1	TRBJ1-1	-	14	CASSLDRANTEAFF	TGCGCCAGCAGCTTGGACAGGGCGAACACTGAAGCTTTCTTT
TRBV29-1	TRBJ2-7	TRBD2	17	CSVGLAGDWASSYEQYF	TGCAGCGTTGGACTAGCGGGAGATTGGGCGAGCTCCTACGAGCAGTACTTC
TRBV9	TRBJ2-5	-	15	CASSVVGGSGETQYF	TGTGCCAGCAGCGTAGTCGGGGGATCGGGGGAGACCCAGTACTTC
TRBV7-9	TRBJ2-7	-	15	CASSTTGTPAYEQYF	TGTGCCAGCAGCACGACCGGGACACCCGCCTACGAGCAGTACTTC
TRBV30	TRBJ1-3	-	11	CAWSISLTWNF	TGTGCCTGGAGTATATCACTAACCTGGAATTTT
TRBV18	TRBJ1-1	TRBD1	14	CASSPGQGATEAFF	TGTGCCAGCTCACCTGGACAGGGGGCCACTGAAGCTTTCTTT